The 18 T cell receptor beta chains in this list originate from one sample, sequenced in a study of T cell changes during pregnancy in multiple sclerosis. The table came from immunoSEQ multiplex PCR; TCRdb's copy has only in-frame clones and leaves some out. The profile shows under 80,000 clones, approximately 92% of them singletons. The sequencing here drew on peripheral blood, taken before pregnancy. The receptors originated from a female donor with multiple sclerosis, enrolled in a pregnancy study.

The V and J genes are TRBV4-3 and TRBJ1-1; tentatively, D is TRBD1 (5 bases). The V gene's germline CDR1 is LGHNA and CDR2 YSLEER. The CDR3 consists of 15 residues. Trimming left V 1 base short and J 5 bases short, with 14 bases between. CDR3 nucleotide sequence: TGCGCCAGCAGCCAAGGGAGGAGGGGCGGAACTGAAGCTTTCTTT. It yields the protein CASSQGRRGGTEAFF.

This clone has just one count. The chain links TRBV27 to TRBJ1-2, with TRBD1 as a possible D gene (5 bases). The CDR3 extends over 14 amino acids. Germline CDR1 is MNHEY and CDR2 is SMNVEV (reference sequence). V lost 5 bases to trimming and J lost 6 bases, with 16 bases between them. The DNA for the CDR3 is TGTGCCAGCAGTCTTCTAGGCAGGGCCGATGGCTACACCTTC. Translation: CASSLLGRADGYTF.

This clone showed up just once. CDR3 nucleotides: TGTGCCAGCAGCAAACTGCAGTATTTT. This translates into CASSKLQYF. V is TRBV7-9 and J is TRBJ2-3; D gene unclear. V shed 5 bases and J shed 11 bases, with 5 bases lying between them. This CDR3 spans 9 amino acids. The germline gives CDR1 SEHNR, CDR2 FQNEAQ (reference sequence).

This sequence joins TRBV19 and TRBJ1-2; weak D call: TRBD1 (5 bases). The CDR3 contains 13 residues. V lost 5 bases to trimming and J lost 2 bases, with 9 bases between them. Germline CDR1 LNHDA, CDR2 SQIVND (reference sequence). DNA of the CDR3: TGTGCCAGTAGTGGCGGGGGGAACTATGGCTACACCTTC. Protein product: CASSGGGNYGYTF.

This sequence joins TRBV11-2 and TRBJ2-1; no clear D gene. Germline-derived CDR1 and CDR2 are SGHAT and FQNNGV. The CDR3 runs to 15 residues. V gave up 2 bases and J gave up 9 bases, with 17 bases separating them. The DNA of the CDR3 is TGTGCCAGCAGCTTATTAGGCGACCTTTCGGGTGAGCAGTTCTTC. The encoded protein is CASSLLGDLSGEQFF. Combining the CDR3 with reference TRBV11-2 and TRBJ2-1 gives the whole variable domain EAGVAQSPRYKIIEKRQSVAFWCNPISGHATLYWYQQILGQGPKLLIQFQNNGVVDDSQLPKDRFSAERLKGVDSTLKIQPAKLEDSAVYLCASSLLGDLSGEQFFGPGTRLTVL.

The chain recombines TRBV18 with TRBJ1-1; D is ambiguous. Trimming cost V 1 base and J 11 bases, with 17 bases left between them. Germline CDR1 and CDR2: KGHSH and LQKENI. The CDR3 contains 14 residues. The CDR3 DNA follows: TGTGCCAGCTCACCACTTTTTGAGGGTGAGGTCGCTTTCTTT. It encodes CASSPLFEGEVAFF.

The chain links TRBV7-6 to TRBJ2-1; 11 nucleotides line up with TRBD2. The CDR3 spans 14 residues. Germline V gene data show CDR1 as SGHVS and CDR2 as FNYEAQ. V trimming: 9 bases; J trimming: 5 bases; junction bases outside the gene matches: 6. The CDR3 is CASSGTSGNNEQFF. In nucleotides, the CDR3 is TGTGCCAGTTCCGGGACTAGCGGAAACAATGAGCAGTTCTTC. The variable domain in full, with the rest retrieved from reference TRBV7-6 and TRBJ2-1, is GAGVSQSPRYKVTKRGQDVALRCDPISGHVSLYWYRQALGQGPEFLTYFNYEAQQDKSGLPNDRFSAERPEGSISTLTIQRTEQRDSAMYRCASSGTSGNNEQFFGPGTRLTVL.

The V call is TRBV6-1, the J call TRBJ1-2, with D possibly being TRBD1 (5 bases). CDR3 length: 13 amino acids. Trimming pared 8 bases from V and 4 bases from J, leaving 14 bases between. Germline V gives CDR1 MNHNS, CDR2 SASEGT. Here the CDR3 DNA reads TGTGCCAGCGAACAATACGGGGGCTATGGCTACACCTTC. Protein sequence: CASEQYGGYGYTF.

This clone is a singleton in its sample. The chain joins TRBV29-1 to TRBJ1-1; TRBD1 might be the D (5 bases). The CDR3 has 13 amino acids. Germline CDR1 reads SQVTM; CDR2 reads ANQGSEA. Trimming took off 4 bases at V and 0 bases at J, with 9 bases between the two ends. The CDR3 DNA reads as TGCAGCGTTGCGGGACTCATGAACACTGAAGCTTTCTTT. Protein product: CSVAGLMNTEAFF.

The genes are TRBV10-3 and TRBJ2-7; TRBD1 matches at 7 bases. The V gene end was trimmed by 2 bases and the J gene end by 7 bases; junction bases not matched to a gene: 5. In germline, CDR1 is ENHRY, CDR2 SYGVKD. CDR3 length: 13 amino acids. The CDR3 DNA reads TGTGCCATCAGTGAGGCTACAGGGGAAGAGCAGTACTTC. Amino acids: CAISEATGEEQYF.

J is TRBJ2-5 and V is TRBV9; 13 positions match TRBD2. After removal of 3 bases from V and 2 bases from J, the junction contained 7 bases not matched to a gene. The CDR3 has 17 amino acids. Germline V lookup: CDR1 SGDLS, CDR2 YYNGEE. The CDR3, as DNA: TGTGCCAGCAGCGCTATCGGACTAGCGGGGGTACAAGAGACCCAGTACTTC. Its translation is CASSAIGLAGVQETQYF.

This rearrangement joins TRBV15 to TRBJ1-5; 9 bases fit TRBD1. Losses at the gene ends were 4 bases for V and 0 bases for J; bases not matched to a gene: 13. This CDR3 comprises 19 residues. CDR1 and CDR2 from the germline V gene are LNHNV and YYDKDF (reference sequence). The CDR3 DNA follows: TGTGCCACCAGCAATAGCCGGGACAGGGACATTAATAGCAATCAGCCCCAGCATTTT. Amino acids: CATSNSRDRDINSNQPQHF.

J is TRBJ2-1 and V is TRBV7-2; D might be TRBD2 (6 bases). This CDR3 has 13 residues. V was trimmed by 3 bases and J by 9 bases, leaving 12 bases between them. Germline V CDR1 and CDR2: SGHTA, FQGNSA. The CDR3 nucleotides are TGTGCCAGCAGCTTTGAGCGGGCTCTTGAGCAGTTCTTC. This sequence encodes CASSFERALEQFF. Together with reference TRBV7-2 and TRBJ2-1, the CDR3 gives the full variable domain: GAGVSQSPSNKVTEKGKDVELRCDPISGHTALYWYRQSLGQGLEFLIYFQGNSAPDKSGLPSDRFSAERTGGSVSTLTIQRTQQEDSAVYLCASSFERALEQFFGPGTRLTVL.

The chain employs TRBV4-1 and TRBJ1-5, with D tentatively TRBD1 (6 bases). CDR3 size: 16 residues. V gave up 4 bases and J gave up 4 bases, with 17 bases separating them. Germline V gene data show CDR1 as MGHRA and CDR2 as YSYEKL. The CDR3 sequence: CASSPRGPDLNQPQHF. DNA of the CDR3: TGCGCCAGCAGCCCCAGGGGCCCGGACCTTAATCAGCCCCAGCATTTT.

The CDR3 reads CASSLIGQGPARGYTF. The CDR3 nucleotides are TGTGCCAGCAGCTTAATAGGACAGGGCCCCGCCCGGGGCTACACCTTC. V is TRBV7-9 and J is TRBJ1-2, with 8 positions matching TRBD1. V was pared by 2 bases and J by 8 bases, with 13 bases of the junction left unmatched. In germline, CDR1 is SEHNR, CDR2 FQNEAQ (reference sequence). The length of the CDR3 is 16 residues.

The V call is TRBV4-3, the J call TRBJ2-3; 7 bases align to TRBD1. With 3 bases clipped from V and 3 bases from J, the junction kept 9 bases outside the gene matches. CDR3 size: 16 residues. Germline V gene lookup returns CDR1 LGHNA and CDR2 YSLEER. CDR3 DNA sequence: TGCGCCAGCAGCCACACCAGGGGGTGGGGGACAGATACGCAGTATTTT. This encodes CASSHTRGWGTDTQYF.

The rearrangement joins TRBV28 to TRBJ2-5; D is possibly TRBD1 (6 bases). Germline CDR1 reads MDHEN; CDR2 reads SYDVKM. The CDR3 has 15 amino acids. Trimming took 5 bases from V and 1 from J, leaving 14 bases between them. For the CDR3, the DNA is TGTGCCAGCAGTCCGCTCCGGGACATCCAAGAGACCCAGTACTTC. Protein sequence: CASSPLRDIQETQYF.

The rearrangement links TRBV5-4 to TRBJ2-2; D is undetermined. V lost 1 base and J 4 bases, leaving 11 bases between the germline ends. Germline-derived CDR1 and CDR2 are SGHNT and YYREEE (reference sequence). This CDR3 has 15 residues. CDR3 bases: TGTGCCAGCAGCTTGCGGCAGAGGAGCACCGGGGAGCTGTTTTTT. Its protein product is CASSLRQRSTGELFF.